The 20 T cell receptor beta chains listed next were all sequenced from one sample in a study of CD8 T cells in ankylosing spondylitis. Study-level results: Among TCR beta sequences, a motif of under ten highly homologous variants appeared characteristic of ankylosing spondylitis blood.

MiXCR, applied by TCRdb to the 5' RACE reads, yields one record per CDR3 protein. The profile shows around 770,000 distinct CDR3 sequences, 12% of them singletons. Antigens for these TCRs are unknown. Specimen: blood, either unsorted or a sorted T cell fraction (not recorded which). The receptors here all came from a male donor with ankylosing spondylitis.

V usage is TRBV7-9 and J usage is TRBJ2-7, with D tentatively TRBD2 (5 bases). Trimming cost V 5 bases and J 4 bases, with 15 bases left between them. The CDR3 is 14 residues long. Germline-derived CDR1 and CDR2 are SEHNR and FQNEAQ (reference sequence). The CDR3 bases are TGTGCCAGCAGCGGCGTTTCGGGGTGGTACGAGCAGTACTTC. Its protein product is CASSGVSGWYEQYF.

V and J are TRBV5-6 and TRBJ2-3, with TRBD1 identical over 10 bases. This CDR3 contains 16 residues. After removal of 3 bases from V and 1 base from J, the junction contained 5 bases not matched to a gene. The germline CDR1 and CDR2 sequences are SGHDT and YYEEEE. DNA for the CDR3: TGTGCCAGCAGCTCCTGGACAGGGGGGGGCACAGATACGCAGTATTTT. Translating it yields CASSSWTGGGTDTQYF.

The chain links TRBV15 to TRBJ2-7, with 7 nucleotides matching TRBD2. In germline, CDR1 is LNHNV, CDR2 YYDKDF (reference sequence). CDR3 length: 13 amino acids. With 4 bases clipped from V and 7 bases from J, the junction kept 7 bases outside the gene matches. CDR3 nucleotide sequence: TGTGCCACCAGCATGGGGGGGGTCGGAGAGCAGTACTTC. Translating gives CATSMGGVGEQYF.

This clonotype came up many times. This chain connects TRBV29-1 to TRBJ2-5; 9 bases fit TRBD1. The trim removed 7 bases at V and 4 bases at J, leaving 19 bases unmatched. CDR1 and CDR2 from the germline V gene are SQVTM and ANQGSEA. The CDR3 covers 17 residues. The CDR3 loop reads CSGPGDSESGQGETQYF. The CDR3 DNA reads TGCAGCGGACCGGGAGATTCGGAGTCGGGACAGGGAGAGACCCAGTACTTC.

The sample holds a few counts of this clonotype. The chain uses TRBV29-1 and TRBJ2-3; weak D call: TRBD2 (6 bases). Germline CDR1 and CDR2: SQVTM and ANQGSEA. The CDR3 consists of 8 residues. V was shortened by 7 bases and J by 14 bases, with 10 bases between the two germline ends. CDR3 bases: TGCAGCGCCGGGACTCTGTATTTT. Encoded protein: CSAGTLYF.

This clonotype was seen ten or more times. The J gene is TRBJ2-6, the V gene TRBV4-2; D ambiguous. CDR1 and CDR2 from the germline V gene are LGHNA and YNFKEQ. The CDR3 consists of 15 residues. Trimming shortened V by 3 bases and J by 1 base, and 7 bases separated the two germline ends. The CDR3 DNA sequence: TGTGCCAGCAGCCAGGATCGGTCTGGGGCCAACGTCCTGACTTTC. Its translation is CASSQDRSGANVLTF.

There are a few counts of this clonotype. This sequence joins TRBV6-4 and TRBJ1-2; 9 bases agree with TRBD1. Germline CDR1 and CDR2: MRHNA and SNTAGT. This CDR3 has 15 residues. J gave up 4 bases and V 11 bases, and 14 bases lay outside the gene matches. The CDR3 protein is CAGRDRAHLLYGYTF. CDR3 DNA: TGTGCCGGCCGGGACAGGGCCCACCTCCTCTATGGCTACACCTTC.

This chain links TRBV28 with TRBJ2-5; D remains unclear. V was trimmed by 8 bases and J by 1 base, leaving 14 bases between them. The CDR3 runs to 14 residues. CDR1 MDHEN and CDR2 SYDVKM come from the germline V gene. In nucleotides, the CDR3 is TGTGCCAGCTCCGAATCGGGTCTCCAAGAGACCCAGTACTTC. Translation: CASSESGLQETQYF.

A few counts support this clonotype. The chain couples TRBV7-2 to TRBJ1-2, with unresolved D. CDR1 is SGHTA, CDR2 FQGNSA, per germline. The V end was cut by 1 base, the J end by 2 bases, with 11 bases between. The CDR3 has 15 amino acids. CDR3 sequence reads: CASSLGSYNNYGYTF. Here the CDR3 DNA reads TGTGCCAGCAGCTTAGGCAGCTACAACAACTATGGCTACACCTTC.

V gene TRBV20-1 combines with J gene TRBJ1-1; D gene unclear. CDR3 length: 12 residues. The ends were cut back, 4 bases at V and 4 bases at J, with 10 bases in the middle. CDR1 is DFQATT and CDR2 is SNEGSKA in the germline V gene (reference sequence). CDR3 in DNA: TGCAGTGCTAAGTACACTGGCACTGAAGCTTTCTTT. Its translation: CSAKYTGTEAFF.

The rearrangement joins TRBV4-2 to TRBJ1-4, with no clear D. The CDR3 has 16 residues. Germline loops: CDR1 LGHNA, CDR2 YNFKEQ. Deletions cut 4 bases from V and 6 bases from J, with 18 bases between. CDR3 sequence reads: CASSPKGPAADEKLFF. The CDR3, as DNA: TGTGCCAGCAGCCCGAAAGGGCCGGCTGCGGATGAAAAACTGTTTTTT.

This clonotype was seen many times. The J gene is TRBJ1-4, the V gene TRBV29-1; 9 positions agree with TRBD1. Germline CDR1 is SQVTM and CDR2 is ANQGSEA. This CDR3 comprises 13 residues. The J segment lost 6 bases and the V segment lost 6 bases, leaving 5 bases of the junction unmatched. The CDR3 region has the DNA TGCAGCGTCCAAACAGGGGGCGATGAAAAACTGTTTTTT. It specifies CSVQTGGDEKLFF. Full variable domain (outside the CDR3, taken from reference TRBV29-1 and TRBJ1-4): SAVISQKPSRDICQRGTSLTIQCQVDSQVTMMFWYRQQPGQSLTLIATANQGSEATYESGFVIDKFPISRPNLTFSTLTVSNMSPEDSSIYLCSVQTGGDEKLFFGSGTQLSVL.

This clonotype was seen many times. The genes are TRBV7-2 and TRBJ2-7, with 15 bases fitting TRBD2. In germline, CDR1 is SGHTA, CDR2 FQGNSA. V dropped 6 bases and J dropped 1; count of bases not matched to a gene: 4. This CDR3 comprises 16 residues. Here the CDR3 DNA reads TGTGCCAGCAGAAAGGGACTAGCGGGAGGTTCCTACGAGCAGTACTTC. Its protein product is CASRKGLAGGSYEQYF. Complete variable domain (other parts from reference TRBV7-2 and TRBJ2-7): GAGVSQSPSNKVTEKGKDVELRCDPISGHTALYWYRQSLGQGLEFLIYFQGNSAPDKSGLPSDRFSAERTGGSVSTLTIQRTQQEDSAVYLCASRKGLAGGSYEQYFGPGTRLTVT.

In its sample, this clonotype was seen a few times. This chain uses TRBV30 with TRBJ1-3; no firm D call. CDR3 length equals 13 residues. V lost 3 bases to trimming and J lost 2 bases, with 8 bases between them. Germline V gene data show CDR1 as GTSNPN and CDR2 as SVGIG (reference sequence). CDR3 sequence: CAWRERAGNTIYF. CDR3 sequence (DNA): TGTGCCTGGAGAGAAAGGGCTGGAAACACCATATATTTT.

This clonotype was observed a few times. This rearrangement joins TRBV4-3 to TRBJ2-1, with D maybe TRBD2 (5 bases). The CDR3 has 17 amino acids. Germline CDR1 LGHNA, CDR2 YSLEER. Trimming cost V 4 bases and J 7 bases, with 23 bases left between them. The CDR3 protein is CASSLRTGRSLGNEQFF. CDR3 coding DNA: TGCGCCAGCAGCCTCCGAACGGGAAGGAGTCTAGGAAATGAGCAGTTCTTC.

The gene calls are TRBV11-2 and TRBJ2-3, with TRBD2 matching 7 bases. The J segment lost 5 bases and the V segment lost 4 bases, leaving 3 bases of the junction unmatched. Looked up from germline, CDR1 is SGHAT and CDR2 is FQNNGV. The CDR3 length is 13 residues. CDR3 bases: TGTGCCAGCAGCTGGGGGGGGGAAGATACGCAGTATTTT. This sequence encodes CASSWGGEDTQYF.

The rearrangement joins TRBV6-2 or TRBV6-3 to TRBJ2-6; TRBD2 is a possible D gene (6 bases). Germline V gene lookup returns CDR1 MNHEY and CDR2 SVGEGT. This CDR3 is built from 9 residues. CDR3 in amino acids: CASGDVLTF. CDR3 coding DNA: TGTGCTTCGGGGGACGTCCTGACTTTC.

The rearrangement joins TRBV19 to TRBJ2-1; 8 bases agree with TRBD2. Losses at the gene ends were 5 bases for V and 1 base for J; bases not matched to a gene: 4. This CDR3 is 15 amino acids long. Germline V gives CDR1 LNHDA, CDR2 SQIVND (reference sequence). This CDR3 is CASSSPSGSYNEQFF. DNA of the CDR3: TGTGCCAGTAGTTCTCCTAGCGGGTCCTACAATGAGCAGTTCTTC.

The chain has TRBV10-3 and TRBJ2-7, with 8 bases identical to TRBD1. The CDR3 spans 12 residues. Germline trimming cut 8 bases from V and 6 bases from J; bases unmatched to any gene: 6. Per germline, CDR1 ENHRY and CDR2 SYGVKD. The CDR3 region is CAIGTTGGEQYF. CDR3 nucleotide sequence: TGTGCCATCGGAACAACAGGGGGCGAGCAGTACTTC.

Ten or more counts support this clonotype. An end of the junction does not agree with germline; a read error may underlie this. The chain joins TRBV5-1 to TRBJ2-5, with 7 positions matching TRBD1. CDR1 and CDR2 from the germline V gene are SGHRS and YFSETQ. The length of the CDR3 is 13 residues. In DNA, the CDR3 is TGTGCCAGCAGTTCATACAGGGGAGAGACCCAGTACTTC. This codes for CASSSYRGETQYF.